This TCR beta chain originates from a study of cytomegalovirus exposure and HLA in healthy donors. Notes on the study in general: The study had only CMV serostatus as immune exposure information. TCR beta sequences numbering around 15,000 were associated with HLA alleles at 0.05 false discovery rate in a later analysis.

PCR used 60 Vbeta primers and 13 Jbeta primers. Some clones are missing from TCRdb's copy, which holds only in-frame ones; the method was immunoSEQ multiplex PCR. The top ten hold around 2.3% of the sample, which has fewer than 200,000 clones, 72% seen once. Concerning this clone: Its antigen is not known.

Investigators did not record CMV serostatus for this donor. Per germline, CDR1 WSHSY and CDR2 SAAADI. V was clipped by 6 bases and J by 7 bases, with 12 bases between them. The CDR3 sequence is 13 residues long. The sequencing input was PBMCs. This clonotype was obtained from a human donor in good health. The V and J genes are TRBV10-2 and TRBJ1-4, with D perhaps matching TRBD1 (6 bases). The CDR3, as DNA: TGCGCCAGCAGACAGGGAGTCGCTGAAAAACTGTTTTTT. It yields the protein CASRQGVAEKLFF.